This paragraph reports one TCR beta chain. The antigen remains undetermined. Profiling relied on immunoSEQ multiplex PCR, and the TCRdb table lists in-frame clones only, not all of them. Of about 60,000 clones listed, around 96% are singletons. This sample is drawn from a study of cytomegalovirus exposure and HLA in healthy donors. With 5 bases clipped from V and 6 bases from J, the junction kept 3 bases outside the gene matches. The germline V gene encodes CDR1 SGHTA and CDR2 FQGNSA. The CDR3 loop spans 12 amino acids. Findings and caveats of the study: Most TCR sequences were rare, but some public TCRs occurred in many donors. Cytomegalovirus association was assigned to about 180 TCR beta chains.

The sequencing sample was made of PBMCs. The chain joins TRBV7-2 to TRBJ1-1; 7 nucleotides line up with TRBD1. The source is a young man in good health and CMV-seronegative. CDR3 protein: CASSQGQPEAFF. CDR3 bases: TGTGCCAGCAGCCAGGGACAGCCTGAAGCTTTCTTT.